This entry is about one TCR beta chain. There is no known antigen for this receptor. No clone much larger than this one lies a single base away; base qualities are absent. Clipping removes 5 bases from V and 6 bases from J, with 9 as the unmatched junction base count. There are 16 amino acids in the CDR3, from cysteine to phenylalanine inclusive. Left in the record is the CDR3 DNA by itself, 48 bases read in frame from the first base. The data originate from a study of post-analysis software for immune sequencing data (dated by TCRdb to the mid-2010s). Turning to the overall study: Disease courses on record covered relapsing-remitting, secondary progressive and progressive-relapsing multiple sclerosis, though some patients had no subtype annotation. The patient repertoires were set against under 13 previously published healthy control repertoires from donors whose ages ranged from 6 to 25 years. A subset of samples was prepared in parallel using single-end sample barcoding, then pooled and co-amplified after Illumina adapter ligation. Broader findings and caveats from the paper: Patients showed significantly higher frequencies than controls for several TRBV segments, among them TRBV5-6, TRBV5-1 and TRBV20-1. The multiple sclerosis patient group was slightly younger than the control group. Compared with controls, multiple sclerosis patients had significantly lower normalized Chao1 diversity, a finding suggesting substantial peripheral T-cell clonal expansion. Strong co-clustering of samples prepared in the same batch was shown by direct clustering with F measure, prompting a batch-effect correction.

The library came from PCR. Sequencing relied on an Illumina HiSeq 2500. To reduce PCR and sequencing biases, unique molecular identifiers were incorporated into the TCR beta cDNA libraries. Approximately 500,000 cDNA molecules were obtained per 1 to 10 million input T cells, so each molecule approximated one T cell. The patient libraries were prepared and sequenced using the same protocol as the earlier healthy control dataset. Within a given batch, samples were prepared together, multiplexed and sequenced on the same HiSeq lane. On the authors' methods: Raw barcoded reads were processed with MIGEC, and single-read molecular identifier groups were discarded before consensus assembly and CDR3 extraction. VDJtools was used for post-analysis of the clonotype tables, and diversity was normalized by down-sampling every dataset to the size of the smallest sample. In repertoire overlap clustering, CDR3 amino acid sequences, but not nucleotide sequences, were matched to correct batch-related cross-sample contamination. TCRdb reprocessed the public reads (quality trimming at Q25 with fastp, clone calling with MiXCR) and kept in-frame beta chains. CDR3 protein duplicates are merged, each entry listing the most common genes and DNA. TCRdb, rather than the study authors, made the V and J calls. Recorded for this sample are roughly 670,000 distinct CDR3 sequences; around 60% of them occurred a single time. The ten largest clonotypes hold 10% to 12% of the sample.

To demonstrate the VDJtools post-analysis software, the study profiled TCR beta repertoires from the peripheral blood of approximately twelve young patients with multiple sclerosis. The multiple sclerosis patients were children and adolescents ranging in age from roughly 6 to 15 years. Sequenced: blood. The sequence came from a girl aged 2 to 9 with multiple sclerosis. The V and J segments used are TRBV12-3 or TRBV12-4 and TRBJ1-5; TRBD1 matches 11 bases in the middle. The nucleotide sequence is TGTGCCAGCAGTCAGGACAGGGGGCAGTGGGGTCAGCCCCAGCATTTT. Translated, it gives CASSQDRGQWGQPQHF.